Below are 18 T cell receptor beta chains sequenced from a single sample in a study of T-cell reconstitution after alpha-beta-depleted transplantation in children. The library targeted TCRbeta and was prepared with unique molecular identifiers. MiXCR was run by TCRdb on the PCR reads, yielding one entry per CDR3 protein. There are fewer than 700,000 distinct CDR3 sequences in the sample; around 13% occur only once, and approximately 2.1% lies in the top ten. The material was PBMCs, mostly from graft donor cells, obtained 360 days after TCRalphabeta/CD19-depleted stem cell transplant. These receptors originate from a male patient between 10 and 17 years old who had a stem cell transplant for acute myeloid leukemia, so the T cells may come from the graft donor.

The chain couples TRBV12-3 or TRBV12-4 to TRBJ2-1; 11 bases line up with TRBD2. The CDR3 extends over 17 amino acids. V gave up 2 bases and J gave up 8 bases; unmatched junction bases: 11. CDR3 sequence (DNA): TGTGCCAGCAGTTTAATAGTACTAGCGGGAGAGACCTATGAGCAGTTCTTC. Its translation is CASSLIVLAGETYEQFF.

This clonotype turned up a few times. CDR3 in DNA: TGCAGTGCTAGAGGTCTACAGGGTTCTAATGAAAAACTGTTTTTT. This encodes CSARGLQGSNEKLFF. V is TRBV20-1 and J is TRBJ1-4; tentative D call: TRBD1 (6 bases). The CDR3 contains 15 residues. CDR1 DFQATT and CDR2 SNEGSKA come from the germline V gene (reference sequence). Trimming cost V 1 base and J 3 bases, with 12 bases left between them.

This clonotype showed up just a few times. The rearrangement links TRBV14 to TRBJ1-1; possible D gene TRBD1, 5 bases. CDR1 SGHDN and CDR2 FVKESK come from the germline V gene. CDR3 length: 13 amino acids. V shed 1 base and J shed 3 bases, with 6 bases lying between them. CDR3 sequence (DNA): TGTGCCAGCAGCCAAGGGGGGTACACTGAAGCTTTCTTT. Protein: CASSQGGYTEAFF.

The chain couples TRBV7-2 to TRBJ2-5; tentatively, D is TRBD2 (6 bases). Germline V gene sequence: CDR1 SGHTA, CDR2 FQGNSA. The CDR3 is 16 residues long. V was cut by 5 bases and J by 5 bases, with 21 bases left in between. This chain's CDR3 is CASSEGARYRGETQYF. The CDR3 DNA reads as TGTGCCAGCAGCGAAGGTGCCAGATACCGGGGGGAGACCCAGTACTTC.

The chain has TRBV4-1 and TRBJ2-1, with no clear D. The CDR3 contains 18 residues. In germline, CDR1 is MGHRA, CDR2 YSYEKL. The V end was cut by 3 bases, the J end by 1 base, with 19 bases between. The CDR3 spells CASSHKWRNPQSYNEQFF. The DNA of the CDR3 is TGCGCCAGCAGCCACAAGTGGCGGAATCCCCAATCCTACAATGAGCAGTTCTTC.

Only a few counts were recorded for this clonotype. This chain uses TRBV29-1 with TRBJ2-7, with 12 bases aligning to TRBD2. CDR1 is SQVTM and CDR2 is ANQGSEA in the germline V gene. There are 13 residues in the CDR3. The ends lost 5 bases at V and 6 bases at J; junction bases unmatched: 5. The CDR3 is CSVPGLAGREQYF. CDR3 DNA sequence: TGCAGCGTTCCCGGACTAGCGGGACGCGAGCAGTACTTC.

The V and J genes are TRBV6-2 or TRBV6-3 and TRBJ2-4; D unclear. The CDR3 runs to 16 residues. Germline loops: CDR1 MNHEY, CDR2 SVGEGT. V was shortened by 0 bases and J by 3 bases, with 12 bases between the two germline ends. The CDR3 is CASSYSFSLGKNIQYF. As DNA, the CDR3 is TGTGCCAGCAGTTACTCGTTTAGTCTGGGCAAAAACATTCAGTACTTC.

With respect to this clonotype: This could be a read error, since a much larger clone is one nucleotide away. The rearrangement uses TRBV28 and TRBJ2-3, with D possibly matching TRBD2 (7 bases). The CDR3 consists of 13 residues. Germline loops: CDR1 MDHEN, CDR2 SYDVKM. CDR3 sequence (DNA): TGTACCAGCAGTTTGAAGGGGGGGCTGACGCAGTATTTT. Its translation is CTSSLKGGLTQYF.

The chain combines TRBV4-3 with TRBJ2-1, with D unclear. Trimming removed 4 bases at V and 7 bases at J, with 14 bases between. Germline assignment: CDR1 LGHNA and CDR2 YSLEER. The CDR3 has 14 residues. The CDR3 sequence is CASSPRSLGNEQFF. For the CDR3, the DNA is TGCGCCAGCAGCCCGAGATCGTTGGGAAATGAGCAGTTCTTC.

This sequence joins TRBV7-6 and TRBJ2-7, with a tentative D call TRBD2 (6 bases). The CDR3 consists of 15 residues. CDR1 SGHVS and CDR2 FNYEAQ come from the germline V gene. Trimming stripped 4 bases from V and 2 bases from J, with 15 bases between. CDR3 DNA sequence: TGTGCCAGCAGCTCGGAGACTAGAGGCCCCTACGAGCAGTACTTC. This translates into CASSSETRGPYEQYF.

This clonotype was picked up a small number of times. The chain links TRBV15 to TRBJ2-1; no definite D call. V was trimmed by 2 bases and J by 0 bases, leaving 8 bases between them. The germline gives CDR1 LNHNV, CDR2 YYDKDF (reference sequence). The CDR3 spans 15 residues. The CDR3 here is CATSRLASSYNEQFF. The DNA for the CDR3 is TGTGCCACCAGCAGACTGGCCAGCTCCTACAATGAGCAGTTCTTC.

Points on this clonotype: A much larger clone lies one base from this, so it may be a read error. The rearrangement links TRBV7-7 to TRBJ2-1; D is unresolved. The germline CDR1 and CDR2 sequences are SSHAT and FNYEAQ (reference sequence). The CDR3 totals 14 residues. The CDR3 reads CASSLEYLGNAQFF. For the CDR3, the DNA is TGTGCTAGCAGCTTAGAGTATCTGGGTAATGCGCAGTTCTTC.

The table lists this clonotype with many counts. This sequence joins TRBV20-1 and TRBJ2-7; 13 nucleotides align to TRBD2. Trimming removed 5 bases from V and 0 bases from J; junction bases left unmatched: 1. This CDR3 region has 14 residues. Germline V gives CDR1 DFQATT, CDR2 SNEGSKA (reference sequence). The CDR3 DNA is TGCAGTGCTTGGACTAGCGGGAGCTCCTACGAGCAGTACTTC. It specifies CSAWTSGSSYEQYF.

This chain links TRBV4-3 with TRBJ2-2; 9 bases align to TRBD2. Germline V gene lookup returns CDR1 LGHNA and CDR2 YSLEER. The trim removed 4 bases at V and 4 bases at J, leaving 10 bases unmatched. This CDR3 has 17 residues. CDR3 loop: CASSRPGTSIGTGELFF. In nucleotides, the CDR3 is TGCGCCAGCAGCCGTCCCGGGACTAGCATCGGCACCGGGGAGCTGTTTTTT.

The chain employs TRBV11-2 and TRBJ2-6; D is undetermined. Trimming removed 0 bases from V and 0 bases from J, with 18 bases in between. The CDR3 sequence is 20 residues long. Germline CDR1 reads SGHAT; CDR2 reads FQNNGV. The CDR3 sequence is CASSLEERADGLSGANVLTF. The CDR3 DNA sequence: TGTGCCAGCAGCTTAGAAGAAAGGGCCGACGGTCTCTCTGGGGCCAACGTCCTGACTTTC. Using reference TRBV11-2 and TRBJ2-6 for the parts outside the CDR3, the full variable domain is EAGVAQSPRYKIIEKRQSVAFWCNPISGHATLYWYQQILGQGPKLLIQFQNNGVVDDSQLPKDRFSAERLKGVDSTLKIQPAKLEDSAVYLCASSLEERADGLSGANVLTFGAGSRLTVL.

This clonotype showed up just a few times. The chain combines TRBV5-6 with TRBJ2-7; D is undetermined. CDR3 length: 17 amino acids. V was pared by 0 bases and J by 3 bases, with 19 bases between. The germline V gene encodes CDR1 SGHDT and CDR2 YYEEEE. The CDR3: CASSLVLPGASNYEQYF. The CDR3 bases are TGTGCCAGCAGCTTGGTTCTCCCGGGCGCCTCCAACTACGAGCAGTACTTC. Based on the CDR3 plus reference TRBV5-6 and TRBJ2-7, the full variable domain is DAGVTQSPTHLIKTRGQQVTLRCSPKSGHDTVSWYQQALGQGPQFIFQYYEEEERQRGNFPDRFSGHQFPNYSSELNVNALLLGDSALYLCASSLVLPGASNYEQYFGPGTRLTVT.

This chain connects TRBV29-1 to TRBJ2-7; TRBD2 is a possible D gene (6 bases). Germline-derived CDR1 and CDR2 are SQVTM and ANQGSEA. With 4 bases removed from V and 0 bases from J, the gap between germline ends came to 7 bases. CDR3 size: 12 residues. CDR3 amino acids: CSVVGLSYEQYF. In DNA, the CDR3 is TGCAGCGTTGTGGGACTCTCCTACGAGCAGTACTTC.

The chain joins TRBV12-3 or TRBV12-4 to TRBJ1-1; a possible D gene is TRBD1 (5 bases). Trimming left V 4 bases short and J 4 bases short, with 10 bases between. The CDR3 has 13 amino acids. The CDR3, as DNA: TGTGCCAGCAGTTCCCAGGGATCCACTGAAGCTTTCTTT. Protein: CASSSQGSTEAFF.